Below are 27 T cell receptor beta chains sequenced from a single sample in a study of T cells in Graves' hyperthyroidism and ophthalmopathy. Amplified regions were TCR beta CDR3 sequences from RNA transcripts. Researchers ran a first-round RT-PCR on the TCR CDR3 using the HTBI primer set. MiXCR, applied by TCRdb to the multiplex PCR reads, yields one record per CDR3 protein. The table records around 530,000 distinct CDR3 sequences, roughly a sixth of them present only once. Sequencing was done on a sample of blood. These receptors were taken from a woman under 30 with Graves' ophthalmopathy.

This clonotype was counted a few times. This chain joins TRBV13 and TRBJ1-2, with a possible D match to TRBD1 (5 bases). CDR3 length: 16 residues. Germline V CDR1 and CDR2: PRHDT, FYEKMQ (reference sequence). The germline V and J ends were trimmed by 3 bases and 5 bases, with 19 bases remaining between them. CDR3 nucleotides: TGTGCCAGCAGCTTGGAAGGCGGGGCGAACCTTTATGGCTACACCTTC. The encoded protein is CASSLEGGANLYGYTF.

In this sample, this clonotype turned up many times. This chain links TRBV20-1 with TRBJ1-6, with 10 bases lining up with TRBD1. V was clipped by 4 bases and J by 7 bases; unmatched bases: 1. Germline V CDR1 and CDR2: DFQATT, SNEGSKA (reference sequence). The CDR3 has 13 amino acids. The DNA of the CDR3 is TGCAGTGCTAAGGGACAGGGGAATTCACCCCTCCACTTT. Translated: CSAKGQGNSPLHF.

V gene TRBV7-2 combines with J gene TRBJ1-5, with no clear D. CDR3 size: 15 residues. Trimming removed 5 bases at V and 7 bases at J, with 18 bases between. CDR1 and CDR2 (germline): SGHTA, FQGNSA. CDR3 in DNA: TGTGCCAGCAGCCTCTATGACGAATTCACCCAGCCCCAGCATTTT. Protein product: CASSLYDEFTQPQHF.

This clonotype was detected many times. The chain joins TRBV28 to TRBJ1-5; D remains ambiguous. This CDR3 has 16 amino acids. V shed 0 bases and J shed 4 bases, with 13 bases lying between them. Germline CDR1 and CDR2: MDHEN and SYDVKM. CDR3 nucleotides: TGTGCCAGCAGTTTATGGGCCCTGAAGGCGAATCAGCCCCAGCATTTT. It codes for CASSLWALKANQPQHF.

This clonotype was recorded at least ten times. This CDR3 reads CASSSSLAGGTTDTQYF. The CDR3 nucleotides are TGTGCCAGCAGTTCCTCCCTCGCGGGAGGGACGACAGATACGCAGTATTTT. The V gene is TRBV5-6, the J gene TRBJ2-3; 9 nucleotides agree with TRBD2. The CDR3 sequence is 17 residues long. V was pared by 5 bases and J by 3 bases, with 13 bases of the junction left unmatched. Germline V gene lookup returns CDR1 SGHDT and CDR2 YYEEEE. The full variable domain, its missing parts supplied by reference TRBV5-6 and TRBJ2-3, is DAGVTQSPTHLIKTRGQQVTLRCSPKSGHDTVSWYQQALGQGPQFIFQYYEEEERQRGNFPDRFSGHQFPNYSSELNVNALLLGDSALYLCASSSSLAGGTTDTQYFGPGTRLTVL.

This clonotype was observed at least ten times. This chain joins TRBV7-8 and TRBJ2-4, with TRBD2 identical over 11 bases. With 5 bases clipped from V and 8 bases from J, the junction kept 8 bases outside the gene matches. CDR3 length: 15 residues. Per the germline V gene, CDR1 is SGHVS and CDR2 is FQNEAQ. The CDR3 here is CASSDSGGARDIQYF. The CDR3 DNA follows: TGTGCCAGCAGCGATAGCGGGGGGGCGAGGGACATTCAGTACTTC.

This clonotype was observed a few times. At one end the junction does not follow the germline gene, possibly because of a read error. J is TRBJ2-7 and V is TRBV12-3 or TRBV12-4, with 10 positions matching TRBD2. The CDR3 is 18 residues long. The CDR3 sequence is CANSLRDAAGGLKYEQYF. DNA for the CDR3: TGTGCCAACAGTTTAAGAGACGCAGCGGGGGGGCTGAAATACGAGCAGTACTTC.

This clonotype occurred many times. V and J are TRBV28 and TRBJ2-7, with 10 bases fitting TRBD1. V was clipped by 2 bases and J by 1 base; unmatched bases: 8. Looked up from germline, CDR1 is MDHEN and CDR2 is SYDVKM. The CDR3 runs 17 residues. The chain's CDR3 is CASSLELDRGLSYEQYF. CDR3 sequence (DNA): TGTGCCAGCAGTTTAGAATTAGACAGGGGGCTATCCTACGAGCAGTACTTC. The whole variable domain, filled in from reference TRBV28 and TRBJ2-7, reads DVKVTQSSRYLVKRTGEKVFLECVQDMDHENMFWYRQDPGLGLRLIYFSYDVKMKEKGDIPEGYSVSREKKERFSLILESASTNQTSMYLCASSLELDRGLSYEQYFGPGTRLTVT.

This clonotype was counted ten times or more. This chain connects TRBV7-9 to TRBJ2-7; no firm D call. From germline, CDR1 is SEHNR and CDR2 FQNEAQ (reference sequence). There are 14 residues in the CDR3. Trimming shortened V by 2 bases and J by 2 bases, and 10 bases separated the two germline ends. The CDR3 sequence: CASSLSIVPYEQYF. The CDR3 DNA sequence: TGTGCCAGCAGCTTAAGCATAGTACCCTACGAGCAGTACTTC.

This clonotype was seen just once. V gene TRBV7-9 combines with J gene TRBJ1-1, with TRBD1 matching over 7 bases. The CDR3 extends over 17 amino acids. V trimming: 5 bases; J trimming: 0 bases; junction bases outside the gene matches: 12. Per the germline V gene, CDR1 is SEHNR and CDR2 is FQNEAQ (reference sequence). CDR3 sequence (DNA): TGTGCCAGCAGCCCCTCGGCAGGGGGAGGCATGAACACTGAAGCTTTCTTT. This translates into CASSPSAGGGMNTEAFF.

This chain uses TRBV19 with TRBJ2-7; 8 bases line up with TRBD1. V shed 1 base, J shed 2 bases, and the junction held 4 bases outside the gene matches. This CDR3 contains 15 residues. In germline, CDR1 is LNHDA, CDR2 SQIVND (reference sequence). This CDR3 is CASSIAHRGTYEQYF. CDR3 bases: TGTGCCAGTAGTATAGCTCACAGGGGGACCTACGAGCAGTACTTC.

The table lists this clonotype with a few counts. The genes are TRBV7-2 and TRBJ1-1, with a tentative D call TRBD1 (5 bases). The germline V gene encodes CDR1 SGHTA and CDR2 FQGNSA. The ends were cut back, 4 bases at V and 8 bases at J, with 26 bases in the middle. The CDR3 has 17 residues. The CDR3 coding sequence is TGTGCCAGCAGCTCATTCCCGGTATGGGGGGGTGATGTCGAAGCTTTCTTT. Translated: CASSSFPVWGGDVEAFF.

This clonotype was counted once. V is TRBV5-5 and J is TRBJ1-2, with unresolved D. CDR1 SGHKS and CDR2 YYEKEE come from the germline V gene (reference sequence). This CDR3 comprises 17 residues. Trimming removed 0 bases from V and 3 bases from J, with 18 bases in between. CDR3 sequence (DNA): TGTGCCAGCAGCTTGGGGGAGGATACCTTGAGAGACTATGGCTACACCTTC. Its translation: CASSLGEDTLRDYGYTF.

Note on this clonotype: At one end the junction does not follow the germline gene, possibly because of a read error. The chain joins TRBV3-1 to TRBJ2-1; 7 bases map to TRBD1. Germline CDR1 is LGHDT and CDR2 is YNNKEL (reference sequence). CDR3 length: 15 residues. The CDR3 DNA sequence: TGTGCCAGCAGCCCCCGGGACAGATCCTACAATGAGCAGCTCTTC. The encoded protein is CASSPRDRSYNEQLF.

This clonotype has ten or more counts. The V call is TRBV28, the J call TRBJ1-2, with 8 bases identical to TRBD1. The CDR3 has 13 amino acids. Germline values: CDR1 MDHEN, CDR2 SYDVKM. Germline trimming cut 6 bases from V and 7 bases from J; bases unmatched to any gene: 7. The CDR3 protein is CASRPQGALGYTF. For the CDR3, the DNA is TGTGCCAGCAGGCCTCAGGGGGCGCTTGGCTACACCTTC.

The table lists this clonotype with many counts. V gene TRBV30 combines with J gene TRBJ2-3; D uncertain. Trimming left V 3 bases short and J 6 bases short, with 19 bases between. In germline, CDR1 is GTSNPN, CDR2 SVGIG (reference sequence). The CDR3 consists of 15 residues. CDR3: CAWSGSDEPMDTQYF. The CDR3 nucleotides are TGTGCCTGGAGCGGTTCCGATGAGCCCATGGATACGCAGTATTTT.

With regard to this clonotype: Just one base apart from a much larger clone, this may be a read error. This sequence joins TRBV2 and TRBJ2-5; TRBD1 matches 10 bases. The CDR3 runs 14 residues. V dropped 8 bases and J dropped 7; count of bases not matched to a gene: 10. The germline V gene has CDR1 SNHLY and CDR2 FYNNEI. The CDR3 DNA follows: TGTGCCAGCTCACCAGACAGGGGGCCAGGGACCCAGTACTTC. Protein: CASSPDRGPGTQYF.

This clonotype was seen ten or more times. The rearrangement uses TRBV9 and TRBJ2-3; D is ambiguous. Trimming pared 0 bases from V and 3 bases from J, leaving 2 bases between. Germline V gives CDR1 SGDLS, CDR2 YYNGEE. The CDR3 sequence is 12 residues long. In DNA form, the CDR3 reads TGTGCCAGCAGCGTAGGGACAGATACGCAGTATTTT. It yields the protein CASSVGTDTQYF.

This clonotype was seen repeatedly, ten times or more. This chain uses TRBV4-2 with TRBJ1-4; D possibly corresponds to TRBD1 (6 bases). The germline V gene encodes CDR1 LGHNA and CDR2 YNFKEQ. The CDR3 loop spans 16 amino acids. The germline V and J ends were trimmed by 4 bases and 7 bases, with 19 bases remaining between them. The CDR3 protein is CASSPEVGHLFEKLFF. CDR3 DNA: TGTGCCAGCAGCCCAGAGGTGGGACATCTATTTGAAAAACTGTTTTTT.

This clonotype was detected a few times. The chain uses TRBV20-1 and TRBJ1-1; D remains ambiguous. With 2 bases removed from V and 0 bases from J, the gap between germline ends came to 7 bases. Germline V lookup: CDR1 DFQATT, CDR2 SNEGSKA (reference sequence). The CDR3 runs 13 residues. CDR3 sequence (DNA): TGCAGTGCTAGACAGATAATGAACACTGAAGCTTTCTTT. Translating gives CSARQIMNTEAFF.

The chain employs TRBV20-1 and TRBJ2-7; 13 bases align to TRBD2. The CDR3 spans 14 residues. Germline loops: CDR1 DFQATT, CDR2 SNEGSKA (reference sequence). After removal of 6 bases from V and 3 bases from J, the junction contained 5 bases not matched to a gene. The DNA of the CDR3 is TGCAGTGCCCCGGGACTAGCGGGGATCTACGAGCAGTACTTC. It translates to CSAPGLAGIYEQYF.

The chain is built from TRBV19 and TRBJ1-4, with a tentative D call TRBD1 (5 bases). The CDR3 loop spans 14 amino acids. Deletions cut 4 bases from V and 4 bases from J, with 10 bases between. Germline CDR1 LNHDA, CDR2 SQIVND (reference sequence). As DNA, the CDR3 is TGTGCCAGTAGTAAGACAGTAGATAATGAAAAACTGTTTTTT. It encodes CASSKTVDNEKLFF.

At least ten counts were recorded for this clonotype. This chain uses TRBV7-2 with TRBJ1-1; D unclear. Germline V gene data show CDR1 as SGHTA and CDR2 as FQGNSA. V gave up 5 bases and J gave up 6 bases, with 13 bases separating them. This CDR3 is built from 13 residues. In DNA form, the CDR3 reads TGTGCCAGCAGCGGAATCCGGTTAGCTGAAGCTTTCTTT. This translates into CASSGIRLAEAFF. The whole variable domain, filled in from reference TRBV7-2 and TRBJ1-1, reads GAGVSQSPSNKVTEKGKDVELRCDPISGHTALYWYRQSLGQGLEFLIYFQGNSAPDKSGLPSDRFSAERTGGSVSTLTIQRTQQEDSAVYLCASSGIRLAEAFFGQGTRLTVV.

Only one count was recorded for this clonotype. A much larger clone is a single base away; this may be a read error. The genes are TRBV27 and TRBJ2-3; D is possibly TRBD2 (6 bases). This CDR3 has 19 residues. The germline V gene encodes CDR1 MNHEY and CDR2 SMNVEV (reference sequence). The CDR3 sequence is CASSLVGFLDGTSTDTLYF. CDR3 sequence (DNA): TGTGCCAGCAGTTTGGTCGGGTTTCTGGATGGTACTAGCACAGATACGCTGTATTTT.

This clonotype was found a few times. The rearrangement links TRBV30 to TRBJ1-5; TRBD1 is a possible D gene (5 bases). Trimming left V 0 bases short and J 6 bases short, with 30 bases between. CDR1 and CDR2 from the germline V gene are GTSNPN and SVGIG (reference sequence). The CDR3 loop spans 20 amino acids. The CDR3: CAWSVPSYRDSPISGQPQHF. The CDR3 DNA sequence: TGTGCCTGGAGTGTACCCTCGTACAGAGACAGCCCAATATCAGGTCAGCCCCAGCATTTT.

Remarks on this clonotype: This sequence may be a read error, since a much larger clone differs from it by one base. The V call is TRBV11-2, the J call TRBJ2-1, with D possibly TRBD2 on 5 matching bases. Germline V gene sequence: CDR1 SGHAT, CDR2 FQNNGV. The length of the CDR3 is 15 residues. Trimming removed 4 bases from V and 4 bases from J, with 14 bases in between. The CDR3 region is CASSSQDGIYNEQFF. As DNA, the CDR3 is TGTGCCAGCAGCTCCCAGGACGGGATTTACAATGAGCAGTTCTTC. Based on the CDR3 plus reference TRBV11-2 and TRBJ2-1, the full variable domain is EAGVAQSPRYKIIEKRQSVAFWCNPISGHATLYWYQQILGQGPKLLIQFQNNGVVDDSQLPKDRFSAERLKGVDSTLKIQPAKLEDSAVYLCASSSQDGIYNEQFFGPGTRLTVL.

The chain carries TRBV6-2 or TRBV6-3 and TRBJ2-1, with TRBD2 as a possible D gene (5 bases). V was cut by 7 bases and J by 9 bases, with 13 bases left in between. The CDR3 is 12 amino acids. Germline V gene lookup returns CDR1 MNHEY and CDR2 SVGEGT. The CDR3 reads CASMRVAGEQFF. Here the CDR3 DNA reads TGTGCCAGCATGAGGGTGGCTGGTGAGCAGTTCTTC.